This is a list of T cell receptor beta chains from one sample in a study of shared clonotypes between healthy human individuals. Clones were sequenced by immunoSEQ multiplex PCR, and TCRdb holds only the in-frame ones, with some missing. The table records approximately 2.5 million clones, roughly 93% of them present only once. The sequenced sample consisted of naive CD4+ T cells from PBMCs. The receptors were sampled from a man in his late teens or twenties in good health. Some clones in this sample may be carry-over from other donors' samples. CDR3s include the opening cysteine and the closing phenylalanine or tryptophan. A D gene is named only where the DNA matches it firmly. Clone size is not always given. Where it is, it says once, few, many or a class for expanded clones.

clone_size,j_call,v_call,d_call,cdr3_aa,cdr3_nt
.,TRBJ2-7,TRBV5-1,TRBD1,CASRSGTGTYEQYF,TGCGCCAGCAGGTCCGGGACAGGGACCTACGAGCAGTACTTC
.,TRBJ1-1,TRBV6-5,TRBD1,CASSPGRGPNTEAFF,TGTGCCAGCAGTCCTGGTAGGGGGCCGAACACTGAAGCTTTCTTT
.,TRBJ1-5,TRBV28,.,CASSLRGGRPSNQPQHF,TGTGCCAGCAGTTTAAGGGGGGGCAGGCCTAGCAATCAGCCCCAGCATTTT
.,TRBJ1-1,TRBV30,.,CAWVLKGVWGTEAFF,TGTGCCTGGGTACTTAAAGGGGTTTGGGGCACTGAAGCTTTCTTT
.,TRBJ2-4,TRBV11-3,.,CASWTPGSQYF,TGTGCCAGCTGGACTCCGGGTTCCCAGTACTTC
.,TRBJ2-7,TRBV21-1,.,CASSGWDGSSYEQYF,TGTGCCAGCAGCGGTTGGGACGGCAGCTCCTACGAGCAGTACTTC
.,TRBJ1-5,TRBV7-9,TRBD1,CASSRGQGGAWKQPQHF,TGTGCCAGCAGCCGAGGACAGGGTGGGGCATGGAAGCAGCCCCAGCATTTT
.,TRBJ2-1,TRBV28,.,CASSLVGTKGNEQFF,TGTGCCAGCAGTTTAGTGGGGACAAAGGGGAATGAGCAGTTCTTC
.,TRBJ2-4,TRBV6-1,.,CASSLQGFSYF,TGTGCCAGCAGCCTACAGGGTTTTTCGTACTTC
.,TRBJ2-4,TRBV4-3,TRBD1,CASSPGGFSKNIQYF,TGCGCCAGCAGCCCAGGGGGATTTTCCAAAAACATTCAGTACTTC
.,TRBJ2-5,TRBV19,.,CASSITGGRETQYF,TGTGCCAGTAGTATTACCGGGGGTCGGGAGACCCAGTACTTC
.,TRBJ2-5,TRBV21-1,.,CASSSDGTGPLETQYF,TGTGCCAGCAGCAGTGACGGGACAGGGCCGTTAGAGACCCAGTACTTC
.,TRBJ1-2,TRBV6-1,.,CASSEWGDGYTF,TGTGCCAGCAGTGAATGGGGAGATGGCTACACCTTC
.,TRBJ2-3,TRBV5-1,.,CASSYRGTSGRTDTQYF,TGCGCCAGCAGCTACAGGGGAACTAGCGGACGCACAGATACGCAGTATTTT
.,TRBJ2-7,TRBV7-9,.,CASSFWGRESYEQYF,TGTGCCAGCAGCTTCTGGGGCAGGGAATCCTACGAGCAGTACTTC
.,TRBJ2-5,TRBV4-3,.,CASSLTHHQETQYF,TGCGCCAGCAGCCTAACACACCACCAAGAGACCCAGTACTTC
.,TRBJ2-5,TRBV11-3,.,CASSFGPQETQYF,TGTGCCAGCAGCTTCGGGCCCCAAGAGACCCAGTACTTC
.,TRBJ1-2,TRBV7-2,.,CASTISAWARDYGYTF,TGTGCCAGCACCATATCTGCTTGGGCAAGGGACTATGGCTACACCTTC
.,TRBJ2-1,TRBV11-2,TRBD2,CASSLVAGTHPEQFF,TGTGCCAGCAGCTTAGTAGCGGGGACCCACCCAGAGCAGTTCTTC
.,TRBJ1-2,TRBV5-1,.,CASSSRGGKSTPGYTF,TGCGCCAGCAGCTCGCGTGGGGGGAAAAGTACTCCGGGCTACACCTTC
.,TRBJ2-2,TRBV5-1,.,CASSLAANTGELFF,TGCGCCAGCAGCTTAGCAGCTAACACCGGGGAGCTGTTTTTT
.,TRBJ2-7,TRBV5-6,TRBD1,CASSLEGANHEQYF,TGTGCCAGCAGCTTGGAGGGGGCGAACCACGAGCAGTACTTC
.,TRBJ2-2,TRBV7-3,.,CASSPSGTGELFF,TGTGCCAGCAGCCCCAGTGGGACCGGGGAGCTGTTTTTT
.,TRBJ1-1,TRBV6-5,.,CASSGGGKNTEAFF,TGTGCCAGCAGTGGGGGGGGAAAGAACACTGAAGCTTTCTTT
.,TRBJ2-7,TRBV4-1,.,CASSDVGQASYEQYF,TGCGCCAGCAGTGACGTAGGGCAGGCCTCCTACGAGCAGTACTTC
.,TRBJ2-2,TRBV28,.,CASSLIRARGTGELFF,TGTGCCAGCAGTTTAATCAGGGCTAGAGGGACCGGGGAGCTGTTTTTT
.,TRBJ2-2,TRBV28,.,CATTTGGALNTGELFF,TGTGCCACCACCACGGGCGGGGCATTGAACACCGGGGAGCTGTTTTTT
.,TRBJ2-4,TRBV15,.,CATSRDLDIQYF,TGTGCCACCAGCAGAGATCTCGACATTCAGTACTTC
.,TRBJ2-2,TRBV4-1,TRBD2,CASSPPTSGTGELFF,TGCGCCAGCAGCCCCCCCACTAGCGGCACCGGGGAGCTGTTTTTT
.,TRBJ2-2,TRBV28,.,CASRDSTGELFF,TGTGCCAGCAGAGACAGCACCGGGGAGCTGTTTTTT
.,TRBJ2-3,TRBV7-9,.,CASSLGRIGTDTQYF,TGTGCCAGCAGCCTAGGACGTATCGGTACAGATACGCAGTATTTT
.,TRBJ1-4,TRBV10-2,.,CASRRASNEKLFF,TGCGCCAGCAGACGGGCCTCTAATGAAAAACTGTTTTTT
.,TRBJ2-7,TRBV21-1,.,CASKRLSSYEQYF,TGTGCCAGCAAGCGGCTTAGCTCCTACGAGCAGTACTTC
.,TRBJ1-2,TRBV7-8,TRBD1,CASSFSGTGAFYGYTF,TGTGCCAGCAGCTTCTCCGGGACAGGGGCCTTCTATGGCTACACCTTC
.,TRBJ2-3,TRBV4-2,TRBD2,CASSVGEREVVDTQYF,TGTGCCAGCAGCGTAGGGGAGCGGGAGGTGGTAGATACGCAGTATTTT
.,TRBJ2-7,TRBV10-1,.,CASSESGTTGSYEQYF,TGCGCCAGCAGTGAGTCGGGGACCACTGGCTCCTACGAGCAGTACTTC
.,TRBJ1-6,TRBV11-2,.,CASSRGPGTHYNSPLHF,TGTGCCAGCAGTCGAGGCCCGGGGACCCACTATAATTCACCCCTCCACTTT
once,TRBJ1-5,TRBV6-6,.,CAVGRVGNQPQHF,TGTGCCGTCGGCAGGGTCGGCAATCAGCCCCAGCATTTT
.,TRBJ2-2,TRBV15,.,CATSRGSGETGELFF,TGTGCCACCAGCAGAGGGTCAGGGGAGACCGGGGAGCTGTTTTTT
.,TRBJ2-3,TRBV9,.,CASSVRGDTDTQYF,TGTGCCAGCAGCGTAAGGGGGGACACAGATACGCAGTATTTT
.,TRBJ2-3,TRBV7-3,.,CASSSRTDTQYF,TGTGCCAGCAGCTCCCGCACAGATACGCAGTATTTT
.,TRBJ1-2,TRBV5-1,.,CASSDTGPGSGYTF,TGCGCCAGCAGTGATACAGGGCCAGGCTCTGGCTACACCTTC
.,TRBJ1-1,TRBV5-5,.,CASSSYRANTEAFF,TGTGCCAGCAGCTCCTACCGGGCGAACACTGAAGCTTTCTTT
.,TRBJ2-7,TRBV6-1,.,CASSEAGRGYEQYF,TGTGCCAGCAGTGAAGCCGGCAGGGGCTACGAGCAGTACTTC
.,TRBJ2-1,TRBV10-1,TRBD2,CATRRSGMSSYNEQFF,TGCGCCACCCGGCGGAGCGGGATGAGCTCCTACAATGAGCAGTTCTTC
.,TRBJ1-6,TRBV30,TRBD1,CAWRPRDSRWSSYNSPLHF,TGTGCCTGGAGACCCCGGGACAGCAGATGGAGCTCCTATAATTCACCCCTCCACTTT
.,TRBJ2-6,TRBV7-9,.,CASSPPGGANVLTF,TGTGCCAGCAGCCCTCCCGGTGGGGCCAACGTCCTGACTTTC
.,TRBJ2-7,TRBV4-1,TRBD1,CASSQGATTGLTYEQYF,TGCGCCAGCAGCCAAGGGGCCACGACAGGGTTGACCTACGAGCAGTACTTC
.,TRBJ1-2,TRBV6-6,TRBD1,CATPGTRTGRGYTF,TGTGCCACCCCTGGGACCAGGACAGGCCGGGGCTACACCTTC
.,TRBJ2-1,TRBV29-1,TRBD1,CSVEEYRGRSSAYNEQFF,TGCAGCGTTGAAGAATACAGGGGTCGAAGTTCTGCTTACAATGAGCAGTTCTTC
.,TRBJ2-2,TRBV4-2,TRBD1,CASSHTSPGQRTGELFF,TGTGCCAGCAGCCATACGTCACCGGGACAGCGGACCGGGGAGCTGTTTTTT
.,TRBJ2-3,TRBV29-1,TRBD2,CSVAAGGTDTQYF,TGCAGCGTTGCGGCGGGAGGGACAGATACGCAGTATTTT
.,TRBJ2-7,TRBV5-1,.,CASRTGTGVSSGSYEQYF,TGCGCCAGCAGGACCGGGACAGGGGTTTCTAGCGGGAGCTACGAGCAGTACTTC
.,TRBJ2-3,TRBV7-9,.,CASSFRSDTQYF,TGTGCCAGCAGCTTCAGATCAGATACGCAGTATTTT
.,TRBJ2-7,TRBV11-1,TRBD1,CASSLFGQGVEQYF,TGTGCCAGCAGCTTATTTGGACAGGGCGTGGAGCAGTACTTC
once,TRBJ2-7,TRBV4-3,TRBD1,CASSRSLLPGQTYEQYF,TGCGCCAGCAGCCGGTCCCTTTTACCGGGACAGACCTACGAGCAGTACTTC
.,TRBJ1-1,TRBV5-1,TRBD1,CASSYPGTGDAFF,TGCGCCAGCAGCTACCCCGGGACAGGGGACGCTTTCTTT
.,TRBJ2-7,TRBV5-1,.,CASSFIAGVLDEQYF,TGCGCCAGCAGCTTTATCGCAGGGGTACTCGACGAGCAGTACTTC
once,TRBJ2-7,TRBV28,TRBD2,CASSLAGLYEQYF,TGTGCCAGCAGCCTAGCGGGCCTCTACGAGCAGTACTTC
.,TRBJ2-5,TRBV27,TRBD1,CASSDRGVETQYF,TGTGCCAGCAGCGACAGGGGTGTGGAGACCCAGTACTTC